This TCR delta chain was observed in a study of Vδ1+ human thymocytes. Sequences come from RNA converted to cDNA by reverse transcription. CDR3 amplicons came from multiplex PCR with pooled V-gene forward and constant-region reverse primers. TCRdb reanalysed the multiplex PCR reads via CATT. The sample includes 80,000 or so delta-chain clones, approximately 37% of them seen just once. Study outcomes and limitations: Unlike peripheral blood Vdelta1+ controls, thymic delta-chain sequences included about 20% Vdelta2 and few Vdelta3. Many TRG clonotypes were shared between donors; TRD repertoires were essentially private. In the thymus, TRG and TRD repertoires looked highly polyclonal with Gaussian CDR3 lengths.

Germline V gives CDR1 GEAIGNYY, CDR2 EKD. The CDR3 covers 15 residues. V lost 3 bases, J lost 10 bases, and 15 bases stayed unmatched. The count of this clone is one. Its specificity is unknown. A much larger clone differs from this one at a single base, so this may be a read error. The sample was Vdelta1+ gamma-delta thymocytes from the thymus. Subset here: FACS-sorted CD3+ TCRalphabeta- TCRVdelta1+ TCRVdelta2- thymocytes. This chain connects TRDV2 to TRDJ1, with 8 bases identical to TRDD3. This TCR derives from a boy under three years old who had congenital heart surgery. The CDR3 loop reads CACDSIGDTGQRLIF. The CDR3 DNA reads as TGTGCCTGTGACTCCATTGGGGATACCGGGCAAAGACTCATCTTT.